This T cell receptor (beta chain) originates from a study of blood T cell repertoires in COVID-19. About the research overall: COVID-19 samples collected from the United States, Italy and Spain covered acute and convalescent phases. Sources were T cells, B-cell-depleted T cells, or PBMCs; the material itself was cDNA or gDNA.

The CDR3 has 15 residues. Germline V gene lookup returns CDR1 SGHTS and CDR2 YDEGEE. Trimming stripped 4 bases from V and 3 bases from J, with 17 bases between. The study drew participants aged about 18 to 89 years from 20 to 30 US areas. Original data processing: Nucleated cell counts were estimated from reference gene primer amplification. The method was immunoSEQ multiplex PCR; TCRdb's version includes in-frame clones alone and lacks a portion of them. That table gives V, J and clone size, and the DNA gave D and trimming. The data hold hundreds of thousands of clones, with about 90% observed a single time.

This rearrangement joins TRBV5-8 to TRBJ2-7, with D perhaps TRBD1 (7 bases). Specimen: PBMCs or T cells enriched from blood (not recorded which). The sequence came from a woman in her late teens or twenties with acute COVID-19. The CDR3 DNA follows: TGTGCCAGCAGCGCAGGGGGGACACCAAACTACGAGCAGTACTTC. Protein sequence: CASSAGGTPNYEQYF. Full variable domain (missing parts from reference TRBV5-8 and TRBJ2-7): EAGVTQSPTHLIKTRGQQATLRCSPISGHTSVYWYQQALGLGLQFLLWYDEGEERNRGNFPPRFSGRQFPNYSSELNVNALELEDSALYLCASSAGGTPNYEQYFGPGTRLTVT.